The table lists the clone carrying this T cell receptor (beta chain) with a few counts. From germline, CDR1 is ENHRY and CDR2 SYGVKD. The CDR3 length is 15 residues. V was trimmed by 3 bases and J by 1 base, leaving 12 bases between them. This table comes from immunoSEQ multiplex PCR, and its TCRdb copy is limited to in-frame clones, with some not included. The data contain under 1,100,000 clones, 60% to 80% of them singletons. This sample is drawn from a study of shared clonotypes between healthy human individuals. V and J are TRBV10-3 and TRBJ1-1; TRBD1 is a possible D gene (6 bases). This sequence was found in a young man in good health. The sample was memory CD4+ T cells sorted from blood. This sample's subset: CD45RA-negative fraction. In nucleotides, the CDR3 is TGTGCCATCAGTGACGCGGGGACAAAGAACACTGAAGCTTTCTTT. Its protein product is CAISDAGTKNTEAFF.